This is a list of T cell receptor beta chains from one sample in a study of T-cell reconstitution after alpha-beta-depleted transplantation in children. TCRdb redid the calling of the PCR reads with MiXCR, one entry per CDR3 protein. Altogether about 300,000 distinct CDR3 sequences are present, around 7.3% being singletons, with the ten largest covering 9.1%. The sequencing used peripheral blood, collected 360 days after TCRalphabeta/CD19-depleted stem cell transplant. These receptors were collected from a female patient aged 2-9 years who had a stem cell transplant for Fanconi anemia, so the T cells may come from the graft donor. Each CDR3 is given with its conserved first and last residue. The D gene is left open where the match is weak. A clone size is listed for some rows: how often the clone was seen (once, few, many), or a class if it is expanded.

V gene: TRBV9; J gene: TRBJ2-7; clone size: many; D gene: TRBD1; CDR3 protein: CASSVGQGGGYEQYF; CDR3 DNA: TGTGCCAGCAGCGTAGGACAGGGGGGAGGCTACGAGCAGTACTTC
V gene: TRBV7-9; J gene: TRBJ1-5; clone size: -; D gene: -; CDR3 protein: CASSLEGFHQPQHF; CDR3 DNA: TGTGCCAGCAGCTTAGAAGGATTTCATCAGCCCCAGCATTTT
V gene: TRBV6-5; J gene: TRBJ1-1; clone size: many; D gene: -; CDR3 protein: CASSPLNKNTEAFF; CDR3 DNA: TGTGCCAGCAGTCCCCTCAATAAGAACACTGAAGCTTTCTTT
V gene: TRBV12-3/TRBV12-4; J gene: TRBJ1-1; clone size: -; D gene: -; CDR3 protein: CASFPQLFGRQRNTEAFF; CDR3 DNA: TGTGCCAGCTTTCCCCAATTGTTCGGGCGACAGAGAAACACTGAAGCTTTCTTT
V gene: TRBV5-1; J gene: TRBJ2-3; clone size: many; D gene: -; CDR3 protein: CASSLIGPTDTQYF; CDR3 DNA: TGCGCCAGCAGCTTGATAGGGCCCACAGATACGCAGTATTTT
V gene: TRBV6-2/TRBV6-3; J gene: TRBJ2-1; clone size: few; D gene: TRBD2; CDR3 protein: CASSYASGRGSSYNEQFF; CDR3 DNA: TGTGCCAGCAGTTACGCTAGCGGGAGGGGAAGCTCCTACAATGAGCAGTTCTTC
V gene: TRBV4-3; J gene: TRBJ2-1; clone size: many; D gene: -; CDR3 protein: CASSQEPAGSYNEQFF; CDR3 DNA: TGCGCCAGCAGCCAAGAACCAGCGGGCTCCTACAATGAGCAGTTCTTC
V gene: TRBV7-2; J gene: TRBJ1-6; clone size: many; D gene: TRBD1; CDR3 protein: CASSPTGGNSPLHF; CDR3 DNA: TGTGCCAGCAGCCCGACAGGGGGAAATTCACCCCTCCACTTT
V gene: TRBV9; J gene: TRBJ2-6; clone size: -; D gene: -; CDR3 protein: CASSVLKSGANVLTF; CDR3 DNA: TGTGCCAGCAGCGTCCTCAAAAGTGGGGCCAACGTCCTGACTTTC
V gene: TRBV20-1; J gene: TRBJ2-1; clone size: many; D gene: -; CDR3 protein: CSAIEGLGNEQFF; CDR3 DNA: TGCAGTGCTATCGAAGGACTGGGCAATGAGCAGTTCTTC
V gene: TRBV12-3/TRBV12-4; J gene: TRBJ2-5; clone size: many; D gene: TRBD1; CDR3 protein: CASSRQGQETQYF; CDR3 DNA: TGTGCCAGCTCCAGACAGGGGCAAGAGACCCAGTACTTC
V gene: TRBV29-1; J gene: TRBJ1-1; clone size: many; D gene: TRBD1; CDR3 protein: CSVDRQGGTEAFF; CDR3 DNA: TGCAGCGTTGATCGACAGGGTGGCACTGAAGCTTTCTTT
V gene: TRBV12-3/TRBV12-4; J gene: TRBJ2-1; clone size: many; D gene: -; CDR3 protein: CASSLFGNEQFF; CDR3 DNA: TGTGCCAGCAGTTTATTCGGCAATGAGCAGTTCTTC
V gene: TRBV12-3/TRBV12-4; J gene: TRBJ1-2; clone size: many; D gene: TRBD1; CDR3 protein: CASSLRTGPTSYGYTF; CDR3 DNA: TGTGCCAGCAGTTTGAGGACAGGGCCGACTTCCTATGGCTACACCTTC
V gene: TRBV10-3; J gene: TRBJ2-3; clone size: many; D gene: TRBD2; CDR3 protein: CATLAGGFSDTQYF; CDR3 DNA: TGTGCCACCCTAGCGGGAGGTTTTTCAGATACGCAGTATTTT
V gene: TRBV7-3; J gene: TRBJ2-6; clone size: few; D gene: -; CDR3 protein: CASSLTMTSGANVLTF; CDR3 DNA: TGTGCCAGCAGCTTAACGATGACCTCTGGGGCCAACGTCCTGACTTTC
V gene: TRBV29-1; J gene: TRBJ2-5; clone size: many; D gene: -; CDR3 protein: CSVEGGDLQETQYF; CDR3 DNA: TGCAGCGTTGAAGGCGGGGACTTACAAGAGACCCAGTACTTC
V gene: TRBV20-1; J gene: TRBJ1-1; clone size: few; D gene: -; CDR3 protein: CSATPGAWTEAFF; CDR3 DNA: TGCAGTGCCACCCCGGGGGCTTGGACTGAAGCTTTCTTT
V gene: TRBV28; J gene: TRBJ2-3; clone size: many; D gene: TRBD2; CDR3 protein: CASSLSTGPVTSGSWDTQYF; CDR3 DNA: TGTGCCAGCAGTTTATCGACAGGGCCGGTGACTAGCGGGAGTTGGGATACGCAGTATTTT
V gene: TRBV5-6; J gene: TRBJ2-7; clone size: many; D gene: -; CDR3 protein: CASSHGQHYEQYF; CDR3 DNA: TGTGCCAGCAGTCATGGACAGCACTACGAGCAGTACTTC
V gene: TRBV7-6; J gene: TRBJ2-5; clone size: -; D gene: -; CDR3 protein: CASSFGRQETQYF; CDR3 DNA: TGTGCCAGCAGCTTCGGACGACAAGAGACCCAGTACTTC
V gene: TRBV29-1; J gene: TRBJ2-2; clone size: many; D gene: -; CDR3 protein: CSVVRVKAGELFF; CDR3 DNA: TGCAGCGTTGTCAGGGTTAAGGCCGGGGAGCTGTTTTTT
V gene: TRBV29-1; J gene: TRBJ2-3; clone size: many; D gene: TRBD2; CDR3 protein: CSVERGGGFTDTQYF; CDR3 DNA: TGCAGCGTTGAACGGGGGGGCGGTTTCACAGATACGCAGTATTTT
V gene: TRBV6-1; J gene: TRBJ2-7; clone size: -; D gene: -; CDR3 protein: CASSEALLGYEQYF; CDR3 DNA: TGTGCCAGCAGTGAAGCCCTTTTGGGCTACGAGCAGTACTTC
V gene: TRBV2; J gene: TRBJ2-1; clone size: many; D gene: -; CDR3 protein: CASRFYNEQFF; CDR3 DNA: TGTGCCAGCAGGTTTTACAATGAGCAGTTCTTC
V gene: TRBV20-1; J gene: TRBJ1-6; clone size: many; D gene: TRBD1; CDR3 protein: CSARVGGQDTNSPLHF; CDR3 DNA: TGCAGTGCTAGAGTGGGGGGACAGGACACTAATTCACCCCTCCACTTT
V gene: TRBV20-1; J gene: TRBJ1-5; clone size: -; D gene: -; CDR3 protein: CSAKQGSQPQHF; CDR3 DNA: TGCAGTGCTAAACAGGGCAGCCAGCCCCAGCATTTT
V gene: TRBV5-5; J gene: TRBJ2-5; clone size: few; D gene: -; CDR3 protein: CASSLGLTETQYF; CDR3 DNA: TGTGCCAGCAGCTTGGGCCTGACGGAGACCCAGTACTTC
V gene: TRBV9; J gene: TRBJ2-5; clone size: many; D gene: -; CDR3 protein: CASSVSAAARETQYF; CDR3 DNA: TGTGCCAGCAGCGTGTCTGCTGCAGCCCGAGAGACCCAGTACTTC
V gene: TRBV18; J gene: TRBJ2-7; clone size: -; D gene: -; CDR3 protein: CASSPEVTYEQYF; CDR3 DNA: TGTGCCAGCTCTCCTGAGGTAACCTACGAGCAGTACTTC
V gene: TRBV7-7; J gene: TRBJ2-1; clone size: many; D gene: -; CDR3 protein: CASSRGFYNEQFF; CDR3 DNA: TGTGCCAGCAGCCGGGGATTTTACAATGAGCAGTTCTTC
V gene: TRBV12-3/TRBV12-4; J gene: TRBJ1-2; clone size: -; D gene: TRBD1; CDR3 protein: CASSLRGQAYGYTF; CDR3 DNA: TGTGCCAGCAGTTTAAGAGGACAGGCGTATGGCTACACCTTC
V gene: TRBV12-3/TRBV12-4; J gene: TRBJ2-3; clone size: many; D gene: TRBD1; CDR3 protein: CASSRDRRSTDTQYF; CDR3 DNA: TGTGCCAGCAGCCGGGACAGGAGGTCCACAGATACGCAGTATTTT
V gene: TRBV25-1; J gene: TRBJ1-1; clone size: many; D gene: -; CDR3 protein: CATKDVNTEAFF; CDR3 DNA: TGTGCCACCAAGGACGTGAACACTGAAGCTTTCTTT
V gene: TRBV6-5; J gene: TRBJ1-2; clone size: many; D gene: TRBD1; CDR3 protein: CASSSRQGHYGYTF; CDR3 DNA: TGTGCCAGCAGTTCCCGACAGGGGCACTATGGCTACACCTTC
V gene: TRBV5-6; J gene: TRBJ1-3; clone size: many; D gene: -; CDR3 protein: CASSLTGNTIYF; CDR3 DNA: TGTGCCAGCAGCCTCACAGGAAACACCATATATTTT
V gene: TRBV6-1; J gene: TRBJ2-5; clone size: -; D gene: TRBD1; CDR3 protein: CASSARTGGGETQYF; CDR3 DNA: TGTGCCAGCAGTGCCCGGACAGGGGGCGGTGAGACCCAGTACTTC
V gene: TRBV7-9; J gene: TRBJ2-4; clone size: few; D gene: -; CDR3 protein: CASSLAQGRERNIQYF; CDR3 DNA: TGTGCCAGCAGCTTAGCACAGGGAAGGGAAAGAAACATTCAGTACTTC
V gene: TRBV3-1; J gene: TRBJ2-2; clone size: -; D gene: -; CDR3 protein: CASSQGSRAGELFF; CDR3 DNA: TGTGCCAGCAGCCAAGGGTCCAGGGCCGGGGAGCTGTTTTTT
V gene: TRBV5-6; J gene: TRBJ1-5; clone size: -; D gene: -; CDR3 protein: CASSPQGAAMPQHF; CDR3 DNA: TGTGCCAGCAGCCCGCAGGGCGCGGCGATGCCCCAGCATTTT
V gene: TRBV15; J gene: TRBJ2-7; clone size: many; D gene: -; CDR3 protein: CATSEGPTYEQYF; CDR3 DNA: TGTGCCACCAGTGAGGGTCCCACCTACGAGCAGTACTTC